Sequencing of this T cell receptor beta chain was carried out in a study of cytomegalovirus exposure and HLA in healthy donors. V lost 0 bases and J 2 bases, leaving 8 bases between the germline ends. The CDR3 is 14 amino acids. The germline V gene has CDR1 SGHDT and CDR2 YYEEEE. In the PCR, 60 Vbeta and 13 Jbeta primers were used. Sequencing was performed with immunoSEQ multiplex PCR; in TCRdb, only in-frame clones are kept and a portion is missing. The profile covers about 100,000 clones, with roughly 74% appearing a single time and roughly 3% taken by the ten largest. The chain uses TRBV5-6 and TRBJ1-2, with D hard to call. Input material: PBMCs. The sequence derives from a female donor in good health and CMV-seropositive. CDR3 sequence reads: CASSLVGGNYGYTF. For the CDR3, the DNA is TGTGCCAGCAGCTTGGTAGGAGGAAACTATGGCTACACCTTC.